This T cell receptor beta chain was sequenced during a study of blood T cell repertoires in COVID-19. Study background: Samples taken during acute and convalescent COVID-19 were collected in the United States, Italy and Spain. Sample material is recorded as cDNA or gDNA derived from T cells, B-cell-depleted T cells, or PBMCs.

As originally analysed: Reference gene primer amplification gave estimated nucleated cell counts. Sequenced by immunoSEQ multiplex PCR; TCRdb stores in-frame clones only, minus some. The V and J calls and clone size are taken from that table; D and trimming were inferred from the DNA. The data hold about 260,000 clones, with approximately 85% observed a single time. There are 14 residues in the CDR3. Trimming pared 6 bases from V and 7 bases from J, leaving 16 bases between. Germline CDR1 is MNHEY and CDR2 is SVGAGI. This receptor was obtained from a human donor in a cohort sampled during active COVID-19. Sequencing used peripheral blood. The genes are TRBV6-5 and TRBJ1-5, with unresolved D. The CDR3 DNA sequence: TGTGCCAGCAGCACTGGGCCTGGGCCCCAGCCCCAGCATTTT. This gives the protein CASSTGPGPQPQHF.